The 25 T cell receptor beta chains below were found in one sample sequenced in a study of blood T cells in healthy people across ages. The authors ran a second PCR of about 6 to 11 cycles using a sample-barcoded 5' primer and a J-beta primer mix. TCRdb reanalysed the 5' RACE reads using MiXCR and keeps one entry per CDR3 protein. Among hundreds of thousands of distinct CDR3 sequences, less than 60% were seen once, and the ten largest hold over 15%. Input material: blood. The receptors shown here come from a man aged 80 or over in good health.

For the CDR3, the DNA is TGCGCCAGCAGCCCAAGTCCTTTAGCGGGGGGGCGCAATGAGCAGTTCTTC. It is translated as CASSPSPLAGGRNEQFF. The chain uses TRBV5-1 and TRBJ2-1; 11 bases are shared with TRBD2. Germline V gives CDR1 SGHRS, CDR2 YFSETQ. This CDR3 is 17 amino acids long. V trimming: 4 bases; J trimming: 6 bases; junction bases outside the gene matches: 12.

The chain combines TRBV11-3 with TRBJ2-1, with D unresolved. The CDR3 loop spans 14 amino acids. The V end lost 8 bases, the J end lost 6 bases, and 17 bases lay between the germline ends. Germline V lookup: CDR1 SGHNT, CDR2 YENEEA. CDR3 loop: CASSRSNYPNEQFF. The DNA of the CDR3 is TGTGCCAGCTCTCGATCGAACTACCCCAATGAGCAGTTCTTC. The full variable domain, its missing parts supplied by reference TRBV11-3 and TRBJ2-1, is EAGVVQSPRYKIIEKKQPVAFWCNPISGHNTLYWYLQNLGQGPELLIRYENEEAVDDSQLPKDRFSAERLKGVDSTLKIQPAELGDSAVYLCASSRSNYPNEQFFGPGTRLTVL.

This clonotype occurred a few times. V usage is TRBV20-1 and J usage is TRBJ2-3; D may be TRBD2 (5 bases). This CDR3 comprises 14 residues. Germline V lookup: CDR1 DFQATT, CDR2 SNEGSKA (reference sequence). The germline V and J ends were trimmed by 0 bases and 1 base, with 8 bases remaining between them. DNA of the CDR3: TGCAGTGCTAGAGAGGACTTTCGCACAGATACGCAGTATTTT. Encoded protein: CSAREDFRTDTQYF.

On this clonotype itself: This may stem from a read error, because a much larger clone lies one nucleotide away. The rearrangement uses TRBV12-3 or TRBV12-4 and TRBJ2-3, with D possibly matching TRBD2 (6 bases). With 5 bases removed from V and 7 bases from J, the gap between germline ends came to 7 bases. The length of the CDR3 is 11 residues. Here the CDR3 DNA reads TGTGCCAGCAGTGGACTAAATACGCAGTATTTT. Its protein product is CASSGLNTQYF.

The V call is TRBV5-8, the J call TRBJ2-4; TRBD2 matches 8 bases. The CDR3 loop spans 15 amino acids. CDR1 SGHTS and CDR2 YDEGEE come from the germline V gene. V shed 3 bases, J shed 13 bases, and the junction held 15 bases outside the gene matches. As DNA, the CDR3 is TGTGCCAGCAGCTCGGAAACTAGCGGTACCTACGGGCAGTACTTC. Amino acid sequence: CASSSETSGTYGQYF.

This clonotype was found a few times. This chain uses TRBV10-3 with TRBJ2-1; 14 bases map to TRBD2. V gave up 11 bases and J gave up 5 bases; unmatched junction bases: 5. This CDR3 comprises 14 residues. CDR1 ENHRY and CDR2 SYGVKD come from the germline V gene. As DNA, the CDR3 is TGTGCCGTTCGACTAGCGGGAGGGAACAATGAGCAGTTCTTC. Its translation is CAVRLAGGNNEQFF.

About this clonotype: One base away lies a much larger clone, so this may be a sequencing read error. The chain employs TRBV7-3 and TRBJ2-5, with D possibly being TRBD1 (7 bases). CDR3 length: 14 residues. Germline V gene lookup returns CDR1 SGHTA and CDR2 FQGTGA. Trimming left V 4 bases short and J 11 bases short, with 20 bases between. The CDR3 reads CASSSGGTLNEQYF. The CDR3, as DNA: TGTGCCAGCAGCTCAGGGGGGACTCTCAATGAGCAGTACTTC.

The CDR3 DNA sequence: TGCAGCGGCGGACTAGCGGGAGATGAGCAGTACTTC. Translation gives CSGGLAGDEQYF. This chain uses TRBV29-1 with TRBJ2-7, with 13 nucleotides matching TRBD2. With 7 bases clipped from V and 7 bases from J, the junction kept 4 bases outside the gene matches. From germline, CDR1 is SQVTM and CDR2 ANQGSEA. This CDR3 has 12 amino acids.

The CDR3 reads CASSSSGLAKNIQYF. The CDR3 DNA follows: TGTGCCAGCAGTTCCTCGGGGCTAGCCAAAAACATTCAGTACTTC. The rearrangement joins TRBV12-3 or TRBV12-4 to TRBJ2-4, with D perhaps being TRBD1 or TRBD2 (5 bases each). V was pared by 4 bases and J by 0 bases, with 10 bases between. CDR3 length: 15 amino acids.

The chain uses TRBV4-3 and TRBJ2-3, with a tentative D call TRBD1 (6 bases). Germline V gene sequence: CDR1 LGHNA, CDR2 YSLEER. The length of the CDR3 is 16 residues. The V end was cut by 2 bases, the J end by 1 base, with 13 bases between. The CDR3 DNA is TGCGCCAGCAGCCAACAACGACAGGTTGGCACAGATACGCAGTATTTT. It codes for CASSQQRQVGTDTQYF.

This sequence joins TRBV7-2 and TRBJ2-3; maybe TRBD1 (5 bases). CDR1 is SGHTA and CDR2 is FQGNSA in the germline V gene. The CDR3 totals 16 residues. V dropped 5 bases and J dropped 4 bases, with 19 bases sitting between them. In nucleotides, the CDR3 is TGTGCCAGCAGCAGACAGACAGTCTCAATAGCAGATACGCAGTATTTT. It translates to CASSRQTVSIADTQYF. Supplemented by reference TRBV7-2 and TRBJ2-3, the full variable domain reads GAGVSQSPSNKVTEKGKDVELRCDPISGHTALYWYRQSLGQGLEFLIYFQGNSAPDKSGLPSDRFSAERTGGSVSTLTIQRTQQEDSAVYLCASSRQTVSIADTQYFGPGTRLTVL.

This chain connects TRBV6-5 to TRBJ2-5; TRBD1 might be the D (6 bases). Germline V lookup: CDR1 MNHEY, CDR2 SVGAGI. The CDR3 covers 14 residues. The V end was cut by 4 bases, the J end by 11 bases, with 20 bases between. The CDR3 reads CASSSTQQGSGQYF. The CDR3 DNA follows: TGTGCCAGCAGTTCCACGCAACAGGGTTCCGGGCAGTACTTC.

In this sample, this clonotype turned up a few times. The chain combines TRBV11-2 with TRBJ2-7; D remains unclear. From germline, CDR1 is SGHAT and CDR2 FQNNGV. This CDR3 spans 14 amino acids. V was clipped by 0 bases and J by 0 bases, with 6 bases between them. The CDR3 loop reads CASSLERYSYEQYF. The CDR3 bases are TGTGCCAGCAGCTTAGAACGGTACTCCTACGAGCAGTACTTC.

The sample holds many counts of this clonotype. This chain joins TRBV7-9 and TRBJ1-5, with D uncertain. The CDR3 covers 13 residues. CDR1 and CDR2 (germline): SEHNR, FQNEAQ (reference sequence). V was shortened by 3 bases and J by 1 base, with 4 bases between the two germline ends. CDR3: CASSFGSNQPQHF. The CDR3 DNA is TGTGCCAGCAGCTTCGGCAGCAATCAGCCCCAGCATTTT.

The gene calls are TRBV20-1 and TRBJ1-4, with D maybe TRBD1 (5 bases). Germline lookup yields CDR1 DFQATT and CDR2 SNEGSKA (reference sequence). Between the trimmed V and J ends, which lost 4 bases and 4 bases, there was a span of 16 bases. The length of the CDR3 is 15 residues. In DNA form, the CDR3 reads TGCAGTGCTACTCCTCCGGGACGTAGTAATGAAAAACTGTTTTTT. Its translation is CSATPPGRSNEKLFF.

There are a few counts of this clonotype. V is TRBV27 and J is TRBJ1-6; 8 bases line up with TRBD1. The germline gives CDR1 MNHEY, CDR2 SMNVEV (reference sequence). V dropped 5 bases and J dropped 7; count of bases not matched to a gene: 10. The CDR3 extends over 16 amino acids. The CDR3 DNA sequence: TGTGCCAGCAGTCGAACCAGACAGGGGAGCAATTCACCCCTCCACTTT. It codes for CASSRTRQGSNSPLHF.

The J gene is TRBJ2-1, the V gene TRBV4-3; D is uncertain. This CDR3 is 15 amino acids long. Germline CDR1 reads LGHNA; CDR2 reads YSLEER. V gave up 4 bases and J gave up 7 bases, with 17 bases separating them. CDR3 in DNA: TGCGCCAGCAGCCCGTCGGGTCGTATGGTGAATGAGCAGTTCTTC. This codes for CASSPSGRMVNEQFF.

The V gene is TRBV5-1, the J gene TRBJ1-1, with a possible D match to TRBD1 (5 bases). Germline CDR1 and CDR2: SGHRS and YFSETQ. This CDR3 is 14 amino acids long. Trimming pared 7 bases from V and 0 bases from J, leaving 13 bases between. CDR3 in amino acids: CASRLDIMNTEAFF. The CDR3 DNA follows: TGCGCCAGCCGGTTGGACATTATGAACACTGAAGCTTTCTTT.

This clonotype was detected only a few times. The rearrangement uses TRBV12-3 or TRBV12-4 and TRBJ1-2; D is ambiguous. The CDR3 runs to 14 residues. The V end lost 10 bases, the J end lost 2 bases, and 17 bases lay between the germline ends. Written as DNA, the CDR3 is TGTGCCATTGGGGTCTATGCCACCAACTATGGCTACACCTTC. It specifies CAIGVYATNYGYTF.

This clonotype was seen many times. V gene TRBV27 combines with J gene TRBJ2-5; TRBD1 agrees at 10 bases. CDR3 length: 12 amino acids. V was pared by 4 bases and J by 12 bases, with 5 bases of the junction left unmatched. Per germline, CDR1 MNHEY and CDR2 SMNVEV (reference sequence). In DNA, the CDR3 is TGTGCCAGCAGTTCCTCGACAGGGGGCAAGTACTTC. Its protein product is CASSSSTGGKYF.

Written as DNA, the CDR3 is TGTGCCAGCAGCCAAGTCGGGGGCCACACTGAAGCTTTCTTT. It specifies CASSQVGGHTEAFF. The chain combines TRBV14 with TRBJ1-1; D is perhaps TRBD1 (6 bases). The CDR3 spans 14 residues. Trimming removed 1 base at V and 3 bases at J, with 9 bases between. Germline CDR1 and CDR2: SGHDN and FVKESK.

This clonotype was detected a few times. The chain has TRBV9 and TRBJ1-2; the D is unclear. Trimming removed 5 bases at V and 8 bases at J, with 19 bases between. The CDR3 is 14 amino acids. From germline, CDR1 is SGDLS and CDR2 YYNGEE. DNA of the CDR3: TGTGCCAGCAGGTCGGCGGACTTCGCGGGGGGCTACACCTTC. It encodes CASRSADFAGGYTF. Full variable domain (rest looked up from reference TRBV9 and TRBJ1-2): DSGVTQTPKHLITATGQRVTLRCSPRSGDLSVYWYQQSLDQGLQFLIQYYNGEERAKGNILERFSAQQFPDLHSELNLSSLELGDSALYFCASRSADFAGGYTFGSGTRLTVV.

This clonotype was observed a single time. The chain joins TRBV20-1 to TRBJ2-1; perhaps TRBD1 as D (6 bases). The germline gives CDR1 DFQATT, CDR2 SNEGSKA (reference sequence). Trimming stripped 0 bases from V and 8 bases from J, with 17 bases between. The CDR3 covers 15 residues. The CDR3: CSARDRGQTYDEQFF. The CDR3 region has the DNA TGCAGTGCTAGAGACCGGGGACAAACATACGATGAGCAGTTCTTC.

The chain couples TRBV14 to TRBJ1-4; TRBD1 matches at 9 bases. CDR3 size: 18 residues. The germline CDR1 and CDR2 sequences are SGHDN and FVKESK. After removal of 2 bases from V and 0 bases from J, the junction contained 7 bases not matched to a gene. The CDR3 DNA reads as TGTGCCAGCAGCCAAAATACAGGGGGCCCTCCAACTAATGAAAAACTGTTTTTT. The encoded protein is CASSQNTGGPPTNEKLFF.

This clonotype was found many times. The chain recombines TRBV12-3 or TRBV12-4 with TRBJ2-3; TRBD2 agrees at 10 bases. CDR3 size: 16 residues. J gave up 5 bases and V 6 bases, and 11 bases lay outside the gene matches. CDR3 sequence (DNA): TGTGCCAGCAGCCAAGACCGGGCTAGCGGGAGAGATACGCAGTATTTT. Its protein is CASSQDRASGRDTQYF.